This T cell receptor (beta chain) derives from a study of cytomegalovirus exposure and HLA in healthy donors. Study details: The roughly 670 first-cohort repertoires shared a platform with the 110 or so validation repertoires, as reported in a later analysis.

Study-level findings and limits: Listed as cytomegalovirus-associated were approximately 160 TCR beta chains. Cytomegalovirus status was reportedly diagnosed by the classifier with high specificity and sensitivity. The authors confirmed in vitro that a few CMV-associated chains were specific for CMV antigens.

Here immunoSEQ multiplex PCR was the method, and the copy in TCRdb shows in-frame clones only, minus some. Of fewer than 350,000 clones listed, 70% to 90% are singletons. CDR3 length: 15 residues. Germline assignment: CDR1 SGDLS and CDR2 YYNGEE. The V and J ends lost 0 bases and 2 bases respectively, with 11 bases between them. About this clone itself: The antigen remains undetermined.

Material: PBMCs. This receptor was taken from a woman aged 18-29 years in good health and CMV-seronegative. This chain uses TRBV9 with TRBJ1-1; no clear D gene. In nucleotides, the CDR3 is TGTGCCAGCAGCGTAGGTGGCCAACAAAACACTGAAGCTTTCTTT. Its protein product is CASSVGGQQNTEAFF.